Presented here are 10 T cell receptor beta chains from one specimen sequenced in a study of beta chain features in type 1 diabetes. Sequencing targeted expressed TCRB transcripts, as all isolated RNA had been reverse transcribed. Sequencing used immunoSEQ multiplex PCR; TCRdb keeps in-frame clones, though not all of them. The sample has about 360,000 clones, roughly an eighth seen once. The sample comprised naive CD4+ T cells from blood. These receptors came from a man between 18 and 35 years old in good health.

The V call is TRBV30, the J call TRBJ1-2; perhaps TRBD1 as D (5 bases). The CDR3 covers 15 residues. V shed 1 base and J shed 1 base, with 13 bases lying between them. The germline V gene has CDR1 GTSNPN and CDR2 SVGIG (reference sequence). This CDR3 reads CAWSASLTDNYGYTF. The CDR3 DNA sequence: TGTGCCTGGAGTGCCTCCCTGACAGATAACTATGGCTACACCTTC.

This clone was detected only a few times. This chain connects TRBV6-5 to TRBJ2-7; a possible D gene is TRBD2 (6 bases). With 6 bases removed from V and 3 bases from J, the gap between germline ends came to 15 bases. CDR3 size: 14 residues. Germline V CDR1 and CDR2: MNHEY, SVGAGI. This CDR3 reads CASRMTGTGYEQYF. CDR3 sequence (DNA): TGTGCCAGCAGGATGACCGGGACTGGCTACGAGCAGTACTTC.

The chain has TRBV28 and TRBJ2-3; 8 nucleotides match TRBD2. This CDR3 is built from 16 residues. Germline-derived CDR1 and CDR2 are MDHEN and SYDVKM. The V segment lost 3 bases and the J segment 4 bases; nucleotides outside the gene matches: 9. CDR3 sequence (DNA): TGTGCCAGCAGTTTCTATTTAGCGGGAAGGGCAGATACGCAGTATTTT. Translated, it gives CASSFYLAGRADTQYF.

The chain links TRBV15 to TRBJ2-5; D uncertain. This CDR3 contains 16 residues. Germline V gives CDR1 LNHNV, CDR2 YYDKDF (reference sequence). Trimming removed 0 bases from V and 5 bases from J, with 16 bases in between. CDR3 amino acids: CATSRDIDNRWETQYF. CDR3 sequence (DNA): TGTGCCACCAGCAGAGATATCGACAACAGATGGGAGACCCAGTACTTC.

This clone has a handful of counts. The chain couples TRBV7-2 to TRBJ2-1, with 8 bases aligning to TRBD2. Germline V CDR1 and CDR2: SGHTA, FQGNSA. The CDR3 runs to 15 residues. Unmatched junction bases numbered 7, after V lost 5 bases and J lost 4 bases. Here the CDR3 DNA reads TGTGCCAGCAGCAACAGCGGGGGAAATTACAATGAGCAGTTCTTC. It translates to CASSNSGGNYNEQFF.

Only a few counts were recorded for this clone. Here the CDR3 reads CATRDSPNYGYTF. CDR3 nucleotides: TGTGCCACTCGGGACAGCCCTAACTATGGCTACACCTTC. V is TRBV28 and J is TRBJ1-2; 7 bases match TRBD1. V was pared by 10 bases and J by 0 bases, with 5 bases of the junction left unmatched. CDR3 length: 13 amino acids. Germline assignment: CDR1 MDHEN and CDR2 SYDVKM.

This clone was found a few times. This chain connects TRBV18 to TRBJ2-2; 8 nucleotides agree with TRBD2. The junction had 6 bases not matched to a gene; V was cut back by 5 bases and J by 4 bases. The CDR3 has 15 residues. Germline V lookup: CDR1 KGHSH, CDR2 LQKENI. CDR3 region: CASSSGRGGTGELFF. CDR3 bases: TGTGCCAGCTCAAGCGGGAGAGGCGGCACCGGGGAGCTGTTTTTT.

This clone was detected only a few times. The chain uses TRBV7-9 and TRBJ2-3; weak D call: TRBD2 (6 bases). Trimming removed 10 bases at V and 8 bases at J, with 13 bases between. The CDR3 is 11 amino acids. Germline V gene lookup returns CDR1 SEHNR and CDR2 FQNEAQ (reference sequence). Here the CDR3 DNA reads TGTGCCACCTTAAGCGGGCCTACGCAGTATTTT. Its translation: CATLSGPTQYF.

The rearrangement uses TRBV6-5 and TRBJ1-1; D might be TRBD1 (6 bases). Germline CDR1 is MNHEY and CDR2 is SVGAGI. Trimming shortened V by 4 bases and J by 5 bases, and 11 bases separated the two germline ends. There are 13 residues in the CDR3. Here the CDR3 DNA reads TGTGCCAGCAGTTGGGGGCGGAGGACTGAAGCTTTCTTT. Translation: CASSWGRRTEAFF.

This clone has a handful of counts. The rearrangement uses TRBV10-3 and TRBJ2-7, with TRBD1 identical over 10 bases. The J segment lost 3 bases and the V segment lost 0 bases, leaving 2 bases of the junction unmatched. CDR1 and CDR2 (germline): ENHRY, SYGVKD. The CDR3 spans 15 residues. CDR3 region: CAISESGTGDYEQYF. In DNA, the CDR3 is TGTGCCATCAGTGAGTCGGGGACAGGGGACTACGAGCAGTACTTC.